This is a list of T cell receptor beta chains from one sample in a study of blood T cell repertoires in COVID-19. The method was immunoSEQ multiplex PCR; TCRdb's version includes in-frame clones alone and lacks a portion of them. This table has under 300,000 clones, 70% to 85% appearing once. What was sequenced was peripheral blood. Source of these receptors: a woman of 80 years or more with acute or convalescent COVID-19. Both conserved end residues are part of each CDR3. D genes are given only for firm matches. Clone size is not always given. Where it is, it says once, few, many or a class for expanded clones.

J | V | size | D | DNA | CDR3
TRBJ2-3 | TRBV19 | - | TRBD2 | TGTGCCAGTAGTATGAGGCTTGCGGGAGGTGGCACAGATACGCAGTATTTT | CASSMRLAGGGTDTQYF
TRBJ2-7 | TRBV7-2 | few | TRBD1 | TGTGCCAGCAGCCCCAGACAGGGGGCCCCGGGGCTCGAGCAGTACTTC | CASSPRQGAPGLEQYF
TRBJ1-1 | TRBV19 | - | TRBD1 | TGTGCCAGTAGTATTGGGGACAGGAACACTGAAGCTTTCTTT | CASSIGDRNTEAFF
TRBJ2-7 | TRBV6-5 | few | - | TGTGCCGGATCGGTGGGGGCCTCCTACGAGCAGTACTTC | CAGSVGASYEQYF
TRBJ2-2 | TRBV7-2 | - | - | TGTGCCAGCAGCTTAAAGGACATCGGGGAGCTGTTTTTT | CASSLKDIGELFF
TRBJ2-2 | TRBV7-2 | - | - | TGTGCCAGCAGCTTTGCAGGGGCTCACACCGGGGAGCTGTTTTTT | CASSFAGAHTGELFF
TRBJ1-3 | TRBV3-1/TRBV3-2 | - | - | TGTGCCAGCAGCCTCGGAACGGGGGTTTCTGGAAACACCATATATTTT | CASSLGTGVSGNTIYF
TRBJ1-3 | TRBV6-5 | - | - | TGTGCCAGCAGATCAACTTGGGACACTGGAAACACCATATATTTT | CASRSTWDTGNTIYF
TRBJ1-1 | TRBV18 | - | TRBD1 | TGTGCCAGCTCACCAAGGACAGGGGGGGACACTGAAGCTTTCTTT | CASSPRTGGDTEAFF
TRBJ1-5 | TRBV15 | once | - | TGTGCCACCAGCTCGGGCAGCAGTTCCAGGGGTGGGAATCAGCCCCAGCATTTT | CATSSGSSSRGGNQPQHF
TRBJ2-1 | TRBV29-1 | - | - | TGCAGCGTTCTAGGGGAGGTGATGAATGAGCAGTTCTTC | CSVLGEVMNEQFF
TRBJ2-7 | TRBV15 | few | TRBD2 | TGTGCCACCAGCAGCCAAAGCGGGAGCTCCTACGAGCAGTACTTC | CATSSQSGSSYEQYF
TRBJ2-7 | TRBV5-4 | many | TRBD2 | TGTGCCAGCAGCTTGGCCTCAGCGGGAGTGGGCGAGCAGTACTTC | CASSLASAGVGEQYF
TRBJ2-7 | TRBV11-2 | few | TRBD2 | TGTGCCAGCAGCCCCCAAGCGGGAGCCTACGAGCAGTACTTC | CASSPQAGAYEQYF
TRBJ2-5 | TRBV9 | - | - | TGTGCCAGCAGCGTTTCAGTCCAAGAGACCCAGTACTTC | CASSVSVQETQYF
TRBJ1-1 | TRBV19 | - | - | TGTGCCAGTAGTATAGGAGGGGGACGGTACATGAACACTGAAGCTTTCTTT | CASSIGGGRYMNTEAFF
TRBJ1-1 | TRBV7-2 | - | - | TGTGCCAGCAGCTTAAGGGGGAACACTGAAGCTTTCTTT | CASSLRGNTEAFF
TRBJ2-1 | TRBV9 | - | - | TGTGCCAGCAGCAAGGGGGTAGAGCCCTACAATGAGCAGTTCTTC | CASSKGVEPYNEQFF
TRBJ1-5 | TRBV20-1 | - | TRBD1 | TGCAGTGCTAGTGAGGGGGCCGGAAATAGCAATCAGCCCCAGCATTTT | CSASEGAGNSNQPQHF
TRBJ1-1 | TRBV15 | - | - | TGTGCCACCAGCAGTTTAGGGCAGGGTTTTGTGAACACTGAAGCTTTCTTT | CATSSLGQGFVNTEAFF
TRBJ2-2 | TRBV5-1 | - | TRBD2 | TGCGCCAGCAGCACAACTAGCGGGAGAACAAACACCGGGGAGCTGTTTTTT | CASSTTSGRTNTGELFF
TRBJ1-6 | TRBV5-1 | once | - | TGCGCCAGCAGGGAGGGGAGTTCGGGAATTTCACCCCTCCACTTT | CASREGSSGISPLHF
TRBJ1-1 | TRBV9 | - | TRBD1 | TGTGCCAGCAGCGTAGGACAGGGAGCGAACACTGAAGCTTTCTTT | CASSVGQGANTEAFF
TRBJ1-2 | TRBV6-5 | - | TRBD1 | TGTGCCAGCAGTTACTCAGTGGGACAGTATTATGGCTACACCTTC | CASSYSVGQYYGYTF
TRBJ2-1 | TRBV5-1 | - | TRBD1 | TGCGCCAGCAGCTTGTGGCAGGGGGCGCGAAATGAGCAGTTCTTC | CASSLWQGARNEQFF
TRBJ2-2 | TRBV11-3 | - | - | TGTGCCAGCAGCTTAGATCGAGGGTCCGGGGAGCTGTTTTTT | CASSLDRGSGELFF
TRBJ2-5 | TRBV6-5 | - | - | TGTGCCAGCAGAGACTTCGACAGGCAGGAAGAGACCCAGTACTTC | CASRDFDRQEETQYF
TRBJ2-5 | TRBV5-1 | - | - | TGCGCCAGCAGCTTGGATCTGGAGACCCAGTACTTC | CASSLDLETQYF
TRBJ2-1 | TRBV7-9 | - | - | TGTGCCAGCAGCCTCACCCTAGCTTACAATGAGCAGTTCTTC | CASSLTLAYNEQFF
TRBJ2-5 | TRBV4-3 | few | - | TGCGCCAGCAGCCCCAAGTACGGGCCGGGGGAGACCCAGTACTTC | CASSPKYGPGETQYF
TRBJ1-5 | TRBV2 | many | - | TGTGCCAGCAGTGGTTCAAGGGGAATGAGCAATCAGCCCCAGCATTTT | CASSGSRGMSNQPQHF
TRBJ2-7 | TRBV7-2 | - | TRBD2 | TGTGCCAGCAGCCCCCCACGGACTAGCGGGAACAGGTACGAGCAGTACTTC | CASSPPRTSGNRYEQYF
TRBJ1-1 | TRBV12-3/TRBV12-4 | - | - | TGTGCCAGCAGGTCCCGGGGTCTGCCTGAAGCTTTCTTT | CASRSRGLPEAFF
TRBJ1-5 | TRBV18 | - | TRBD1 | TGTGCCAGCTCACCCGACAGGGCCCTTAGCAATCAGCCCCAGCATTTT | CASSPDRALSNQPQHF
TRBJ2-2 | TRBV2 | once | TRBD1 | TGTGCCAGCCGGACAGGGCTGAACACCGGGGAGCTGTTTTTT | CASRTGLNTGELFF
TRBJ1-1 | TRBV2 | many | - | TGTGCCAGCAGTGATCGGGGGTACACTGAAGCTTTCTTT | CASSDRGYTEAFF
TRBJ1-4 | TRBV11-2 | - | TRBD1 | TGTGCCAGCAGCTTCCAAGGGACAGGGGGTGAAAAACTGTTTTTT | CASSFQGTGGEKLFF
TRBJ2-7 | TRBV11-3 | - | TRBD2 | TGTGCCAGCAGCCTCCAGGGAGGGCCCCTCTACGAGCAGTACTTC | CASSLQGGPLYEQYF
TRBJ1-3 | TRBV30 | - | TRBD1 | TGTGCCTGGAGGACGACAGGGGGAAACACCATATATTTT | CAWRTTGGNTIYF
TRBJ1-1 | TRBV6-6 | few | - | TGTGCCAGCTCGGGTAAGAACACTGAAGCTTTCTTT | CASSGKNTEAFF
TRBJ2-7 | TRBV5-1 | - | - | TGCGCCAGCAGCTTCGACGGGACACCAGCATTCTACGAGCAGTACTTC | CASSFDGTPAFYEQYF
TRBJ1-5 | TRBV6-5 | - | TRBD1 | TGTGCCAGCAGAGGACAGGGGGGTCAGCCCCAGCATTTT | CASRGQGGQPQHF
TRBJ2-3 | TRBV4-1 | - | - | TGCGCCAGCAGTGCAGGGGTCACAGATACGCAGTATTTT | CASSAGVTDTQYF
TRBJ2-7 | TRBV13 | few | TRBD2 | TGTGCCAGCGGAAGCTGGGAGGGAAGCGAGCAGTACTTC | CASGSWEGSEQYF
TRBJ2-5 | TRBV4-1 | - | - | TGCGCCAGCAGCCAAGGTTCGATAGGGGGGAGTAGCGGGGAGACCCAGTACTTC | CASSQGSIGGSSGETQYF
TRBJ2-1 | TRBV5-5 | - | TRBD2 | TGTGCCAGCAGCCATATTAGACTAGCGGGAGGTACCAATGAGCAGTTCTTC | CASSHIRLAGGTNEQFF
TRBJ2-7 | TRBV25-1 | - | TRBD1 | TGTGCCAGCAGTGGGACAGGACTCTACGAGCAGTACTTC | CASSGTGLYEQYF
TRBJ1-5 | TRBV28 | few | - | TGTGCCAGCAGTTTCACCCTCCAGGGTTTTCAGCCCCAGCATTTT | CASSFTLQGFQPQHF
TRBJ1-2 | TRBV5-4 | - | TRBD1 | TGTGCCAGCAGGGACAGGGGTCTTGGCTACACCTTC | CASRDRGLGYTF
TRBJ1-2 | TRBV27 | once | TRBD1 | TGTGCCAGCAGTCGACAGGGCTCCTATGGCTACACCTTC | CASSRQGSYGYTF
TRBJ1-6 | TRBV23-1 | - | TRBD1 | TGCGCCAGCAGTCAAGAGACAGGGCATCCCGCAAGATCAGGGTCAGGGAATTCACCCCTCCACTTT | CASSQETGHPARSGSGNSPLHF
TRBJ1-5 | TRBV30 | - | - | TGTGCCTGGAGTGGAGGAGGGGGGGCTGGTCAGCCCCAGCATTTT | CAWSGGGGAGQPQHF
TRBJ2-7 | TRBV7-8 | - | - | TGTGCCAGCAGCTTACAGACAGTCTCCTACGAGCAGTACTTC | CASSLQTVSYEQYF
TRBJ2-1 | TRBV29-1 | - | - | TGCAGCGTAGAAATAATAGCCAGCTCCTACAATGAGCAGTTCTTC | CSVEIIASSYNEQFF
TRBJ1-2 | TRBV2 | - | - | TGTGCCAGCAGTGCCGAGGGTAATGGCTACACCTTC | CASSAEGNGYTF
TRBJ1-2 | TRBV12-5 | - | - | TGTGCTAGTGGTTTGGTATACGTCGTTGGCGCTCCATTAGGGACTTATGGCTACACCTTC | CASGLVYVVGAPLGTYGYTF
TRBJ1-5 | TRBV11-3 | - | - | TGTGCCAGCAGCTTAGCGGTGTGGTATGGGCTGTGCAATCAGCCCCAGCATTTT | CASSLAVWYGLCNQPQHF